Many counts were recorded for the clone carrying this T cell receptor (beta chain). The TCR beta CDR3 regions underwent amplification from RNA transcripts. After a first-round RT-PCR with HTBI primers, a second-round multiplex PCR was run. One entry per CDR3 protein, called by TCRdb with MiXCR from the multiplex PCR reads. Of around 1,200,000 distinct CDR3 sequences in the sample, about two fifths were seen once. The data derive from a study of Graves' ophthalmopathy and Graves' hyperthyroidism. Germline CDR1 and CDR2: SGHTA and FQGNSA. The CDR3 contains 20 residues. Germline trimming cut 4 bases from V and 5 bases from J; bases unmatched to any gene: 19.

Material for sequencing was peripheral blood or thyroid tissue (not recorded which). The TCR comes from an adult man with Graves' hyperthyroidism. This sequence joins TRBV7-2 and TRBJ1-6, with 8 bases aligning to TRBD1. The CDR3 here is CASSYVSGGWVKVDNSPLHF. CDR3 nucleotides: TGTGCCAGCAGCTACGTCTCAGGGGGCTGGGTAAAAGTGGATAATTCACCCCTCCACTTT. The full variable domain, rest sourced from reference TRBV7-2 and TRBJ1-6, is GAGVSQSPSNKVTEKGKDVELRCDPISGHTALYWYRQSLGQGLEFLIYFQGNSAPDKSGLPSDRFSAERTGGSVSTLTIQRTQQEDSAVYLCASSYVSGGWVKVDNSPLHFGNGTRLTVT.